The rows below give T cell receptor beta chains drawn from one sample of a study of T-cell reconstitution after alpha-beta-depleted transplantation in children. TCRdb ran MiXCR on the PCR reads and lists one entry per CDR3 protein. The table lists around 450,000 distinct CDR3 sequences, over 9.5% of them singletons. The sequenced sample was PBMCs, obtained before TCRalphabeta/CD19-depleted stem cell transplant. These receptors were obtained from a child younger than 10 with inherited bone marrow failure, due to receive a stem cell transplant. The CDR3 runs from the conserved cysteine through the conserved F or W. Each record gives: J gene, D gene, V gene, clone size, CDR3 protein, CDR3 DNA. The D gene is left open where the match is weak. Only part of the rows carry a size: once, few, many, or a class if the clone is expanded.

J: TRBJ2-2
D: NA
V: TRBV2
size: few
CDR3: CASSRRESTGELFF
DNA: TGTGCCAGCAGTAGGCGGGAAAGCACCGGGGAGCTGTTTTTT

J: TRBJ2-7
D: TRBD2
V: TRBV6-2/TRBV6-3
size: many
CDR3: CASSYRRASGSSYEQYF
DNA: TGTGCCAGCAGTTACCGCCGGGCTAGCGGGAGCTCCTACGAGCAGTACTTC

J: TRBJ1-2
D: NA
V: TRBV9
size: many
CDR3: CASSAGVRGYTF
DNA: TGTGCCAGCAGCGCAGGGGTAAGGGGCTACACCTTC

J: TRBJ1-6
D: NA
V: TRBV11-2
size: many
CDR3: CASSLDSGPEGSPLHF
DNA: TGTGCCAGCAGCTTAGATTCAGGTCCTGAAGGTTCACCCCTCCACTTT

J: TRBJ2-2
D: NA
V: TRBV20-1
size: many
CDR3: CSALYNTGELFF
DNA: TGCAGTGCCTTATACAACACCGGGGAGCTGTTTTTT

J: TRBJ2-2
D: TRBD2
V: TRBV2
size: NA
CDR3: CASSLSLAGGLTGELFF
DNA: TGTGCCAGCAGTCTCTCCTTAGCGGGAGGGCTTACCGGGGAGCTGTTTTTT

J: TRBJ2-1
D: TRBD2
V: TRBV18
size: many
CDR3: CASSNPGLADNEQFF
DNA: TGTGCCAGCTCAAACCCGGGACTAGCGGACAATGAGCAGTTCTTC

J: TRBJ2-2
D: NA
V: TRBV7-6
size: NA
CDR3: CASSLGTAANTGELFF
DNA: TGTGCCAGCAGCTTAGGGACAGCTGCGAACACCGGGGAGCTGTTTTTT

J: TRBJ2-1
D: TRBD2
V: TRBV6-6
size: few
CDR3: CGAGTRDEQFF
DNA: TGTGGAGCCGGGACTAGGGATGAGCAGTTCTTC

J: TRBJ2-1
D: NA
V: TRBV7-9
size: NA
CDR3: CASSLLGVGIYEQFF
DNA: TGTGCCAGCAGCCTCCTGGGTGTGGGAATCTATGAGCAGTTCTTC

J: TRBJ2-3
D: NA
V: TRBV7-6
size: many
CDR3: CASSLEPDTQYF
DNA: TGTGCCAGCAGCCTGGAACCAGATACGCAGTATTTT

J: TRBJ2-7
D: NA
V: TRBV3-1
size: many
CDR3: CASSQGLAERYF
DNA: TGTGCCAGCAGCCAAGGGCTTGCCGAGCGGTACTTC

J: TRBJ2-1
D: TRBD2
V: TRBV13
size: many
CDR3: CASSKLAGDFYNEQFF
DNA: TGTGCCAGCAGCAAACTAGCGGGAGACTTTTACAATGAGCAGTTCTTC

J: TRBJ2-1
D: TRBD1
V: TRBV9
size: many
CDR3: CASSVEGDSYNEQFF
DNA: TGTGCCAGCAGCGTAGAAGGGGACAGCTACAATGAGCAGTTCTTC

J: TRBJ1-1
D: TRBD1
V: TRBV3-1
size: many
CDR3: CASSQVLGTGGTEAFF
DNA: TGTGCCAGCAGCCAAGTTCTCGGGACAGGGGGCACTGAAGCTTTCTTT

J: TRBJ2-1
D: TRBD1
V: TRBV27
size: NA
CDR3: CASSFTGGNGEQFF
DNA: TGTGCCAGCAGTTTTACAGGGGGCAATGGTGAGCAGTTCTTC

J: TRBJ1-3
D: NA
V: TRBV7-8
size: many
CDR3: CASSLSEEAIYF
DNA: TGTGCCAGCAGCTTATCGGAGGAGGCCATATATTTT

J: TRBJ1-3
D: NA
V: TRBV3-1
size: few
CDR3: CASSGQSSGNTIYF
DNA: TGTGCCAGCAGCGGACAGAGCTCTGGAAACACCATATATTTT

J: TRBJ1-1
D: TRBD1
V: TRBV12-3/TRBV12-4
size: many
CDR3: CASSIGGANTEAFF
DNA: TGTGCCAGCAGCATAGGGGGCGCGAACACTGAAGCTTTCTTT

J: TRBJ1-1
D: NA
V: TRBV9
size: many
CDR3: CASSVGRNTEAFF
DNA: TGTGCCAGCAGCGTAGGTAGGAACACTGAAGCTTTCTTT

J: TRBJ2-3
D: NA
V: TRBV10-1
size: NA
CDR3: CASSQSTGPDTQYF
DNA: TGCGCCAGCAGCCAGTCAACGGGACCAGATACGCAGTATTTT

J: TRBJ2-1
D: NA
V: TRBV15
size: many
CDR3: CATSRGLGGDEQFF
DNA: TGTGCCACCAGCAGAGGGCTGGGCGGGGATGAGCAGTTCTTC

J: TRBJ2-7
D: NA
V: TRBV6-2/TRBV6-3
size: many
CDR3: CASSYAGTPYEQYF
DNA: TGTGCCAGCAGTTACGCCGGGACACCCTACGAGCAGTACTTC

J: TRBJ1-2
D: NA
V: TRBV5-4
size: NA
CDR3: CASSLEHRNYGYTF
DNA: TGTGCCAGCAGCTTAGAACACCGAAACTATGGCTACACCTTC

J: TRBJ2-5
D: NA
V: TRBV27
size: few
CDR3: CASSSQQGWETQYF
DNA: TGTGCCAGCAGTTCACAACAGGGTTGGGAGACCCAGTACTTC

J: TRBJ2-1
D: TRBD2
V: TRBV27
size: NA
CDR3: CASSRRTSGKPSNEQFF
DNA: TGTGCCAGCAGTCGTCGGACTAGCGGGAAACCCTCCAATGAGCAGTTCTTC

J: TRBJ1-2
D: TRBD1
V: TRBV9
size: many
CDR3: CASSVWATGTDGNYGYTF
DNA: TGTGCCAGCAGCGTATGGGCGACCGGGACAGACGGTAACTATGGCTACACCTTC

J: TRBJ2-7
D: NA
V: TRBV12-3/TRBV12-4
size: many
CDR3: CASSFADSYEQYF
DNA: TGTGCCAGCAGTTTTGCAGACAGCTACGAGCAGTACTTC

J: TRBJ2-5
D: TRBD2
V: TRBV7-9
size: NA
CDR3: CASSLALERGKKETQYF
DNA: TGTGCCAGCAGCTTAGCGCTTGAGCGGGGGAAAAAAGAGACCCAGTACTTC

J: TRBJ1-4
D: NA
V: TRBV4-1
size: many
CDR3: CASSPVKTLNEKLFF
DNA: TGCGCCAGCAGCCCAGTCAAGACGCTTAATGAAAAACTGTTTTTT

J: TRBJ1-2
D: NA
V: TRBV30
size: NA
CDR3: CAWSVGQGLYGYTF
DNA: TGTGCCTGGAGTGTCGGGCAGGGACTATATGGCTACACCTTC

J: TRBJ2-1
D: NA
V: TRBV5-1
size: NA
CDR3: CASSRRSDTYNEQFF
DNA: TGCGCCAGCAGCAGGCGAAGCGACACCTACAATGAGCAGTTCTTC

J: TRBJ2-7
D: TRBD2
V: TRBV29-1
size: many
CDR3: CSVDKPRTSGSHTWEQYF
DNA: TGCAGCGTCGATAAACCGAGGACTAGCGGGAGCCACACGTGGGAGCAGTACTTC

J: TRBJ2-1
D: TRBD2
V: TRBV20-1
size: many
CDR3: CSARRAGARNEQFF
DNA: TGCAGTGCTAGGAGGGCGGGAGCCAGAAATGAGCAGTTCTTC

J: TRBJ2-2
D: NA
V: TRBV11-2
size: many
CDR3: CASSTGYTGELFF
DNA: TGTGCCAGCAGCACTGGTTACACCGGGGAGCTGTTTTTT

J: TRBJ1-2
D: NA
V: TRBV12-3/TRBV12-4
size: many
CDR3: CASRETYGYTF
DNA: TGTGCCAGCAGAGAGACCTATGGCTACACCTTC

J: TRBJ2-1
D: NA
V: TRBV30
size: many
CDR3: CAWSATGNEQFF
DNA: TGTGCCTGGAGTGCTACCGGCAATGAGCAGTTCTTC